The clone carrying this T cell receptor beta chain was counted only a few times. This sample stems from a study of T-cell reconstitution after alpha-beta-depleted transplantation in children. Molecular barcoding with unique molecular identifiers was used for the TCRbeta library. TCRdb reprocessed the PCR reads via MiXCR and lists one record per CDR3 protein. The sample carries 900,000 or so distinct CDR3 sequences, 15% to 20% recorded once. The germline gives CDR1 ENHRY, CDR2 SYGVKD. V was pared by 0 bases and J by 3 bases, with 16 bases between. The CDR3 runs 17 residues. The clonotype was recovered from a male patient between 10 and 17 years old who had a stem cell transplant for acute lymphoblastic leukemia, so the T cells may come from the graft donor. The V and J genes are TRBV10-3 and TRBJ2-3, with D perhaps matching TRBD2 (6 bases). Sequences were derived from PBMCs, mostly from graft donor cells, sampled 360 days after TCRalphabeta/CD19-depleted stem cell transplant. CDR3 nucleotides: TGTGCCATCAGTGAGTCGGGTGGGAGGAGGGTAACAGATACGCAGTATTTT. It yields the protein CAISESGGRRVTDTQYF.